The source of this T cell receptor (beta chain) is a study of T cell responses to AZD1222 COVID-19 vaccine (dated by TCRdb to the early 2020s). For context, the study as a whole: AZD1222 recipients whose second dose came at about 4 weeks and those whose second dose came at about 12 weeks were combined into one group, since spike-specific TCR depth and breadth did not differ between the two schedules. A total of more than 230 trial participants underwent TCR sequencing, of whom about 210 had received two doses of AZD1222 and some 25 had received two doses of the MenACWY control vaccine. Trial participants were enrolled into age subgroups of 18-55, 56-69 and 70-plus years, which contained approximately 150, 28 and 58 TCR-sequenced participants, respectively.

Sequences SGDLS (CDR1) and YYNGEE (CDR2) are obtained from the germline V gene. Trimmed from V: 3 bases; trimmed from J: 8 bases; junction bases lacking a gene match: 7. Reading from cysteine to phenylalanine, the CDR3 counts 15 amino acids. Only CDR3 DNA remains: 45 bases, in frame from the first base. What the work shows at the level of the full study, not this receptor alone: Only a handful of AZD1222 recipients were SARS-CoV-2 seropositive at baseline, limiting conclusions about previously exposed vaccinees. Most participants were white British and females outnumbered males, and the authors suggested that clonal diversity may have been underestimated. Vaccine-associated CD4 TCRs spanned the whole spike protein, with dominant responses in regions 160-218 and 743-854. In the small 56-69-year group, the increase in depth fell short of significance, most likely because of low power. Epitopes outside the regions mutated in the B.1.351 and B.1.1.7 variants were reportedly recognized by nearly half of the unique spike-specific TCRs. Because no samples from the day 14 peak response were available, repertoires could be characterized only after the peak T cell response. After two AZD1222 doses, both the breadth and the depth of spike-specific TCRs were significantly higher than at day 0 and than in MenACWY recipients.

Concerning this clone: Its antigen is currently not known. No per-base quality is available; no much larger clone lies one base away.

The CDR3 regions of human TCRbeta chains were analyzed by immunosequencing. On the authors' methods: TCRs in the repertoires were matched against a reference library of SARS-CoV-2-specific TCRs that had been generated with the MIRA antigen-specificity platform. Breadth meant the fraction of unique TCRs that were SARS-CoV-2-associated, whereas depth meant the fraction of total T cells that were SARS-CoV-2-associated. Using the MIRA data, every spike-specific TCR was mapped to the spike region that the TCR reacted to and assigned to either a CD4 or a CD8 class. Log10-transformed breadth and depth values were compared by one-way ANOVA with Sidak's multiple comparisons tests. In TCRdb, the immuneACCESS table is reduced to in-frame sequences with V and J assigned. These tables do not hold every clone; where another copy was compared, an unresolved V gene accounts for under half, and the others remain unexplained. The DNA was the basis for D and trimming; V, J and clone size are from that table. This sample is represented by more than 90,000 clones; 90% of them were singletons. The ten largest clonotypes hold 1.3% of the sample.

Taken with the paper, the label for time point translates to: baseline before first vaccination. Samples from vaccinated people were obtained from the UK trials COV001 and COV002, which included a single-blind randomized controlled phase 2/3 trial of AZD1222 (ChAdOx1 nCoV-19) in healthy adults. For TCRbeta chain sequencing, PBMC samples were collected from trial participants at day 0 and at day 28 after the second dose. The sample consisted of peripheral blood, taken on day 0 of AZD1222 vaccination. This sequence uses TRBV9 and TRBJ1-4; 10 bases in between match TRBD1. This receptor was taken from an adult in good health. In nucleotide form, the sequence is TGTGCCAGCAGCGGCCAGACAGGGGGCAGCGAAAAACTGTTTTTT. This gives the protein CASSGQTGGSEKLFF.